This T cell receptor (beta chain) derives from a study of T cell changes during pregnancy in multiple sclerosis. Sequencing used immunoSEQ multiplex PCR; TCRdb keeps in-frame clones, though not all of them. Here the sample spans roughly 90,000 clones, around 93% being singletons. V gave up 2 bases and J gave up 6 bases, with 8 bases separating them. The CDR3 contains 14 residues. Germline CDR1 is KGHSH and CDR2 is LQKENI. This clone has just one count. The receptor was isolated from a female donor with multiple sclerosis, enrolled in a pregnancy study. This specimen consisted of peripheral blood, obtained before pregnancy. This chain connects TRBV18 to TRBJ1-6; D is perhaps TRBD1 (5 bases). As DNA, the CDR3 is TGTGCCAGCTCACCAGGGAGGGGTAATTCACCCCTCCACTTT. Translating it yields CASSPGRGNSPLHF.